This TCR beta chain comes out of a study of cytomegalovirus exposure and HLA in healthy donors listed by TCRdb under 2017. At the level of the whole study: An earlier analysis of some 600 of the donors reported over 250 Gb of sequence data and 100 million to 120 million unique TCR beta sequences obtained from around 190 million T cells. An early release covering roughly 600 HLA-typed donors comprised about 300 gigabases of sequencing data and roughly 85 million unique TCR sequences. The genetic ancestry cluster associated with self-reported Caucasian donors included roughly 84% of the roughly 390 genotyped donors. The study was designed to test whether signatures of past pathogen exposure could be identified by cataloging public T cell receptors. The study profiled the T cell repertoires of about 640 subjects by immunosequencing and related them to cytomegalovirus serostatus. A separate validation cohort of roughly 130 different subjects was used in addition to the roughly 700-subject first cohort. The study combined high-throughput TCR immunosequencing, statistical association of individual TCRs with disease status, and machine learning to predict cytomegalovirus infection status. A later analysis re-examined previously published TCR beta repertoires from just over 650 donors and added high-resolution HLA genotyping to investigate patterns of TCR occurrence. In the later analysis, no new phenotypic data were used to find candidate immune exposures; instead, reliance was placed on TCR beta sequences and their occurrence across donors. In an earlier analysis of several hundred of the donors, high-throughput TCR beta sequencing was used to judge whether each TCR beta V gene segment behaved as functional or pseudogenic. Alongside the repertoire data, information on donor age, sex, ethnicity and CMV serostatus was compiled. In a later genetic analysis, genome-wide SNP genotypes for about three fifths of the roughly 670 donors were used, and that subset was treated as a discovery cohort. All discovery cohort repertoires had been generated on a single sequencing platform. HLA typing included class I and class II loci at four-digit resolution. Typing coverage varied by locus: roughly 629-640 donors for A, B, C, DRB1 and DQB1; 500 to 550 for DQA1; more than 600 for DPA1; around 490 for DPB1. Because of strong linkage in the cohort, five DR-DQ haplotypes were treated as single units for association and clustering. Among roughly 400 genotyped donors of the cohort, an average of around 240,000 unique TCR beta nucleotide sequences was sequenced per donor, of which roughly 17% were non-productive.

Receptors were amplified or captured by the immunoSEQ multiplex PCR assay. The multiplex PCR relied on a mix of 60 forward primers for TCR Vbeta segments and 13 reverse primers for TCR Jbeta segments. A multiplex PCR assay on genomic DNA amplified the CDR3 region of rearranged TCR beta genes. Amplified TCR beta libraries were sequenced as 87-base-pair reads on the Illumina HiSeq System. Regarding the original processing steps: A later analysis tallied around 82 million unique TCR beta chains across the 550 to 850 repertoires, and about 12 million of those chains were shared by two or more donors. A nearest-neighbor algorithm error-corrected the raw reads and collapsed the reads into unique sequences, merging closely related sequences to remove PCR and sequencing errors. To assign V, D and J gene segments, CDR3 sequences were aligned to IMGT reference sequences. Each retained sequence needed at least a six-nucleotide match to both a V gene segment and a J gene segment. Rearrangements were classified as productive when the CDR3 lacked stop codons and remained in frame with V and J, and all other rearrangements were classified as non-productive. CDR3 was defined by IMGT convention, running from the second conserved V-encoded cysteine to the conserved J-encoded phenylalanine. In an earlier analysis of 550 to 650 of the donors, sequences lacking an unambiguous match to a single V gene segment were excluded. An earlier analysis of several hundred of the donors classified V segments as functional when productive rearrangements were above 56.7% and as segregating when the standard deviation between donors was above 5%. A statistical classification framework was built to diagnose cytomegalovirus status from the catalog of TCR beta chain sequences. In a later analysis, TCR nucleotide sequences were compared against IMGT/GENE-DB human TR gene sequences so that V and J genes could be assigned. A later analysis assigned CDR3 sequences and most-parsimonious VDJ recombination scenarios with the TCRdist pipeline. In a later analysis, each TCR beta chain was defined by its CDR3 amino acid sequence together with its V-gene family, and reads without a unique V-gene family were excluded. A later analysis removed 592 highly shared, low-generation-probability nucleotide sequences to deal with suspected cross-contamination and a sequencing artifact. In a later analysis, a clonal expansion index was calculated for each public chain from normalized within-repertoire ranks of inferred template counts. A later analysis computed generation probabilities with a VDJ recombination model fitted to out-of-frame rearrangements, and checked the results against IGoR. In a later analysis, hypergeometric tests were used to score TCR-TCR, TCR-HLA and TCR-CMV co-occurrence, with a repertoire-size bias correction applied to TCR pairs. To estimate false discovery rates, a later analysis permuted the HLA or CMV assignments 20 times. In a later analysis, co-occurring TCRs were grouped using DBSCAN, with TCRdist sequence similarity added in when clustering inside HLA-allele-positive subsets. Repertoires with fewer than 30,000 or more than 120,000 public chains were left out of co-occurrence clustering, as were five repertoires with anomalous nucleotide sharing. The clones in this table, taken by TCRdb from immuneACCESS, are in-frame only. Not every clone is retained; where verified, under half of the shortfall comes from an unresolved V gene, and the cause of the rest is unknown. V and J calls and clone size follow that table, whereas D and trimming were derived from the DNA. The sample table lists 40,000 to 55,000 clones, less than 75% of them with a count of one. Around 5.9% of the sample rests with the top ten.

As for this clone: This receptor's antigen is unknown. Base qualities are not recorded, but no much larger clone differs from it by a single base.

In total, over 600 healthy bone marrow donors made up the cohort. At the time of sampling, all cohort members were nominally healthy, though unrecorded immune exposures were likely present. The donor was CMV seronegative and belonged to the group of over 350 seronegative cohort members. A peripheral blood sample was provided by each donor, and peripheral blood mononuclear cells were used for TCR beta sequencing. Genomic DNA extraction from the blood cell samples was performed with the Qiagen DNeasy Blood Extraction Kit. The CDR3 measures 16 amino acids from cysteine to phenylalanine. Only the CDR3 DNA stays, 48 bases, in frame from base 1. CDR1 and CDR2 are drawn from the germline V gene: SGHVS, FQNEAQ. Trimming takes 2 bases from V and 1 base from J, and the germline ends sit 11 bases apart. Findings and caveats that apply to the study as a whole: Because some donors lacked HLA typing at each locus, the association tests relied only on the typed subset. In the study, roughly 160 TCR beta chains were listed as associated with cytomegalovirus. In vitro tests confirmed that three of the cytomegalovirus-associated TCR beta chains recognize cytomegalovirus antigens. A further reported finding was that TCR beta sequences accurately predicted the HLA-A and HLA-B alleles for most subjects in the first cohort. The authors suggested that the approach could potentially be extended to other disease states and immunological phenotypes. Most CMV-associated TCR beta chains appeared to be HLA-restricted in a later analysis, and the HLA associations seemed to be driven largely by CMV exposure. Immune exposure information for the cohort was limited to CMV serostatus. Most TCR sequences were seen in very few donors, while some public TCRs were found in many individuals. V-gene and J-gene trimming of TCR beta chains was associated with a missense DCLRE1C variant in a later genetic analysis, and the association was replicated in an independent cohort. According to a later analysis, parvovirus B19, influenza, CMV and Epstein-Barr virus appeared linked to several top co-occurrence clusters. Because counts were too low, 15 to 20 rarely observed V segments, including chromosome 9 orphons, were excluded from the earlier analysis of a few hundred of the donors. The classifier was reported to diagnose cytomegalovirus status with high specificity and sensitivity in both the original and validation cohorts. Compared with the 666-donor mean, donors in an Asian-associated ancestry cluster had fewer N-insertions in productive TCRs, according to a later genetic analysis. Correlated functional status among segregating V segments might reflect linkage disequilibrium, but an unknown experimental factor could not be ruled out. A cluster of highly shared sequence variants was judged likely to be a technical artifact of the sequencing pipeline. Assigning TCR associations to individual alleles was difficult when HLA alleles, especially DR and DQ, strongly co-occurred. In an earlier analysis of some 640 of the donors, most TCR beta V segments were observed in productive rearrangements about 90% or about 30% of the time, broadly matching IMGT annotations. This cohort had only TCR beta chains sequenced, and the lack of alpha or paired-chain data limited which features could be detected. In a later analysis, HLA-associated TCR beta chains showed more clonal expansion and lower generation probabilities than non-associated chains that were equally common. A later analysis found that TCR association rates varied across HLA loci, with DRB1 alleles showing the most associated TCRs and HLA-C alleles the fewest. Some IMGT-functional V segments, including TRBV6-2 and TRBV6-3, could not be told apart with the 87-base-pair reads, so those segments were excluded. A later analysis associated about 17,000 TCR beta sequences with specific HLA alleles at a false discovery rate of 0.05. Roughly uniform sequencing depth across donors was assumed in presence/absence analyses, although this assumption may not hold.

The source is a young man in good health and CMV-seronegative. The sequence joins TRBV7-8 to TRBJ2-2, and the D gene may be TRBD2, 6 bases matching. The specimen sequenced was PBMCs. The CDR3 protein is CASSLRTGLNTGELFF. The nucleotide sequence reads as follows: TGTGCCAGCAGCTTACGTACGGGACTGAACACCGGGGAGCTGTTTTTT.